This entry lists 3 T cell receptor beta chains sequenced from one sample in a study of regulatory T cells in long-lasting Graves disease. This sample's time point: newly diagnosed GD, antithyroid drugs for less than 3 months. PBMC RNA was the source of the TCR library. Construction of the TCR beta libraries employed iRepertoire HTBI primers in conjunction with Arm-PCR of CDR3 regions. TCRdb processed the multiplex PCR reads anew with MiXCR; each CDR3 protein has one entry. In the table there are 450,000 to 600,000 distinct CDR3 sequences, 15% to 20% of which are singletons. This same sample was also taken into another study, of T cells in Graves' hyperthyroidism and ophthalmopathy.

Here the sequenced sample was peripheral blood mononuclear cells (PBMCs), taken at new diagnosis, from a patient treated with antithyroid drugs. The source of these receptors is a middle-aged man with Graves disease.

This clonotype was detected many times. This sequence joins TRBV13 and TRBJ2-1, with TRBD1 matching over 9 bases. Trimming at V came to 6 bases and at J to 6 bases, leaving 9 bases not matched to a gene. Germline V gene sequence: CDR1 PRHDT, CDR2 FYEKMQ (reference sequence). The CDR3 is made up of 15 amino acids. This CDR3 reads CASRETGTGPNEQFF. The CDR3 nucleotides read TGTGCCAGCAGGGAAACCGGGACAGGGCCCAATGAGCAGTTCTTC.

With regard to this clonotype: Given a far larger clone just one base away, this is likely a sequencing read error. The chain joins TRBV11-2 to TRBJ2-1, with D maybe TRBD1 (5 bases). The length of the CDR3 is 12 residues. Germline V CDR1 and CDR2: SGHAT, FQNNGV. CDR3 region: CASSPQGNAQFF. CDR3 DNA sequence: TGTGCCAGCAGCCCGCAGGGCAATGCGCAGTTCTTC. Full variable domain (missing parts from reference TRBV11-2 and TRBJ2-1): EAGVAQSPRYKIIEKRQSVAFWCNPISGHATLYWYQQILGQGPKLLIQFQNNGVVDDSQLPKDRFSAERLKGVDSTLKIQPAKLEDSAVYLCASSPQGNAQFFGPGTRLTVL.

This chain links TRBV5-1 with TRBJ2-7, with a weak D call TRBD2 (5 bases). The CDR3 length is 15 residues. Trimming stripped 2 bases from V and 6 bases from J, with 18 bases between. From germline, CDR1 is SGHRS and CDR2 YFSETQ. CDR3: CASSLQTIPSGEQYF. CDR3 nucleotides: TGCGCCAGCAGCTTACAGACTATTCCCTCTGGCGAGCAGTACTTC.